This T cell receptor beta chain appears in the sequencing data of a study of long-term antiretroviral therapy in people with HIV. Study summary: Collection dates of the earliest samples fall about a decade before the 2015 immediate-ART recommendation. Study-wide points: Repertoires with HIV possessed tighter CDR3 length spans than those of controls.

This CDR3 comprises 14 residues. V was cut by 11 bases and J by 1 base, with 16 bases left in between. Germline loops: CDR1 SNHLY, CDR2 FYNNEI. From each donor, at least one pre-ART PBMC sample and at least two post-ART PBMC samples were obtained. Survey-level resolution applied to immunoSEQ assay v3.0. TCRdb's table, derived via immunoSEQ multiplex PCR, lists solely in-frame clones and lacks some. The table lists fewer than 30,000 clones, around 85% of them singletons, with approximately 5.1% in the top ten. Turning to this clone: Its antigen is undetermined.

Source: unsorted PBMCs, taken 0.7 years before starting antiretroviral therapy. The chain recombines TRBV2 with TRBJ2-3, with D possibly TRBD1 on 6 matching bases. The receptor was derived from a man aged 25-45 years with HIV. The CDR3 nucleotides are TGTGCCGGGGGCTCTGGGAGTCGCACAGATACGCAGTATTTT. It codes for CAGGSGSRTDTQYF.